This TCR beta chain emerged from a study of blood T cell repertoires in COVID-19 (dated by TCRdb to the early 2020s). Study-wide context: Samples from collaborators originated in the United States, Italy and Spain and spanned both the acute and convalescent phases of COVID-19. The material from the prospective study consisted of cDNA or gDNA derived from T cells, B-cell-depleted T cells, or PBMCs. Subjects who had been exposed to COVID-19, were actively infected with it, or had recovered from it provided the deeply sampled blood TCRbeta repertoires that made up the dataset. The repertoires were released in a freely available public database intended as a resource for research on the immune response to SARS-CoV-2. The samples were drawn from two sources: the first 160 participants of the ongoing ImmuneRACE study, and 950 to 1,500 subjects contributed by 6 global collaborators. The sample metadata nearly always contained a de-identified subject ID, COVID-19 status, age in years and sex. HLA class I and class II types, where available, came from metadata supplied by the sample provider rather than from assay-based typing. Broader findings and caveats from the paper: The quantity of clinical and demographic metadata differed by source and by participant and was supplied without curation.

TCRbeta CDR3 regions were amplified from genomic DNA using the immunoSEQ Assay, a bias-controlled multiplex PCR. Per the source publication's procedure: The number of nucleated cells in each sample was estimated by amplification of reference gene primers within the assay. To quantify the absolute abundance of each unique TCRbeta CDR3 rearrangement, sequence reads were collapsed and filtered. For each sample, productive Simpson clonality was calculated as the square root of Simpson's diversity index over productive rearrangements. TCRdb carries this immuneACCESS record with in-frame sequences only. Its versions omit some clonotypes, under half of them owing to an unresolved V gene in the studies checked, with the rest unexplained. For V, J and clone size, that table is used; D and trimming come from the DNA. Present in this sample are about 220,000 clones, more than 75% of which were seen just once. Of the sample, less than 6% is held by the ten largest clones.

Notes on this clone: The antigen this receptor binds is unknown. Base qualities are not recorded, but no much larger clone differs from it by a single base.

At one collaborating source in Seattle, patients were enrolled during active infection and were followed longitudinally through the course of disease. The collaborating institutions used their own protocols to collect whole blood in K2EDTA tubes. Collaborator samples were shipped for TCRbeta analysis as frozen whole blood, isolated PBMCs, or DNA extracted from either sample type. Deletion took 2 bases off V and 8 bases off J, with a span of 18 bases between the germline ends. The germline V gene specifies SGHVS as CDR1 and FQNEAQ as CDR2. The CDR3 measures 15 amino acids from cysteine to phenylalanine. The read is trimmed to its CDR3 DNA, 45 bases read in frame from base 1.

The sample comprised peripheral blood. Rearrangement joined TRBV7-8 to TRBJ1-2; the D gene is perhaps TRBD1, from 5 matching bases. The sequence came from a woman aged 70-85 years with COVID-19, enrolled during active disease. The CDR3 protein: CASSLSVVQGRGYTF. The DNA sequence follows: TGTGCCAGCAGCTTATCAGTGGTGCAGGGTAGAGGCTACACCTTC. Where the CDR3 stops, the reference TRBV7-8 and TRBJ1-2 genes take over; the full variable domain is GAGVSQSPRYKVAKRGQDVALRCDPISGHVSLFWYQQALGQGPEFLTYFQNEAQLDKSGLPSDRFFAERPEGSVSTLKIQRTQQEDSAVYLCASSLSVVQGRGYTFGSGTRLTVV.